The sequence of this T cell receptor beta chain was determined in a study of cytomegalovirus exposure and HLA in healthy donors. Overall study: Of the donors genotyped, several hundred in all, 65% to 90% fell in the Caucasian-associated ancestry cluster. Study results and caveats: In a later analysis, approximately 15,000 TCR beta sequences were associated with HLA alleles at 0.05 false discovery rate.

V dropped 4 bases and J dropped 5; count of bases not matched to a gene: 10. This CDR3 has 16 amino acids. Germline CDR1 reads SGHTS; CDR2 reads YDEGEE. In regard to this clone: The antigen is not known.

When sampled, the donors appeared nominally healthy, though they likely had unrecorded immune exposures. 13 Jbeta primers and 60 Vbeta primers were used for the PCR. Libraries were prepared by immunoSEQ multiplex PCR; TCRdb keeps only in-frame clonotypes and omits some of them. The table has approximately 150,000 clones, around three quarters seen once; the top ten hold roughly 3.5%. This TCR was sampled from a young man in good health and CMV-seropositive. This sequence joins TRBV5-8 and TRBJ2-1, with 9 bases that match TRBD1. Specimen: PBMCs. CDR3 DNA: TGTGCCAGCAGCCTCGAGTGGGACAGGGTTAACAATGAGCAGTTCTTC. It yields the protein CASSLEWDRVNNEQFF.